This TCR beta chain was identified during a study of T cells in women clearing cervical HPV infection. Looking at the study overall: Blood came at first lesion visit for cases, post-clearance for controls. Cases' blood sampling followed lesion detection by median about 150 days (90 to 200). Study-wide points: CIN3+ cases had significantly higher TCR repertoire richness than controls, but evenness did not differ. It is unknown whether associations predate infection; no effector/memory or HPV-specific sorting.

TCRdb's table, derived via immunoSEQ multiplex PCR, lists solely in-frame clones and lacks some. The sample table includes about 22,000 clones. Turning to this clone: As yet, its antigen is unknown.

The clonotype comes from a woman aged 18 to 75 with a cervical HPV16 infection that either progressed to CIN3+ or cleared (not recorded which). Sequencing used blood buffy coat.

CDR3 bases read: TGTGCCAGCAGTGAACCGGGGGGGGCAGGGACTGAA. This sequence encodes CASSEPGGAGTE. The CDR3, in full, reads CASSEPGGAGTEAFF. The rearrangement joins TRBV6-1 to TRBJ1-1, with a weak D call TRBD1 (6 bases). Read sequence stops 3 residues before the CDR3 end, and the germline J gene provides the missing end. The CDR3 runs 15 residues. The germline CDR1 and CDR2 sequences are MNHNS and SASEGT. Trimming removed 2 bases at V and 5 bases at J, with 15 bases between.